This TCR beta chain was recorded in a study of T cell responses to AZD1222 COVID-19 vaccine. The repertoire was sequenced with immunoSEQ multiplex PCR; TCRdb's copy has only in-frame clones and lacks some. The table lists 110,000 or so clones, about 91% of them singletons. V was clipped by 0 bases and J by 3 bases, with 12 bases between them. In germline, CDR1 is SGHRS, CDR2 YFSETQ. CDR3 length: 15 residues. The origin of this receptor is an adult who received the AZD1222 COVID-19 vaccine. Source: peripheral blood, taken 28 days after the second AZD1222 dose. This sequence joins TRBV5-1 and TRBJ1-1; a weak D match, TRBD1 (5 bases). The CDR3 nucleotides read TGCGCCAGCAGCTTGGGGGGGACTAGCGACACTGAAGCTTTCTTT. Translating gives CASSLGGTSDTEAFF. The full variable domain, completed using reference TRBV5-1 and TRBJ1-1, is KAGVTQTPRYLIKTRGQQVTLSCSPISGHRSVSWYQQTPGQGLQFLFEYFSETQRNKGNFPGRFSGRQFSNSRSEMNVSTLELGDSALYLCASSLGGTSDTEAFFGQGTRLTVV.